This passage covers 25 T cell receptor beta chains from one sample sequenced in a study of shared clonotypes between healthy human individuals (dated by TCRdb to 2019 to 2021). Library method: the immunoSEQ multiplex PCR assay. TCRdb's version of the immuneACCESS table is confined to in-frame rearrangements and falls short of the full clone set. An unresolved V gene accounts for under half of the shortfall where checked; the remainder is of unknown origin. Counted in this sample were some 2,500,000 clones; just under 95% of them appeared once. Around 0.35% of the sample is held by the ten biggest clonotypes. Sequencing input: naive CD4+ T cells from PBMCs. The sample's cell subset or site, from its label and the paper: CD45RA+ positively selected. These receptor sequences come from a man between 18 and 29 years old in good health. Some clones in this sample may be carry-over from other donors' samples.

V gene TRBV7-9 combines with J gene TRBJ2-7; TRBD1 agrees at 10 bases. The length of the CDR3 is 15 residues. CDR1 and CDR2 from the germline V gene are SEHNR and FQNEAQ (reference sequence). Trimming took 2 bases from V and 5 from J; bases not matched to a gene: 6. CDR3 sequence reads: CASSLWRTGGDEQYF. The CDR3 DNA sequence: TGTGCCAGCAGCTTATGGCGGACAGGGGGGGACGAGCAGTACTTC.

V gene TRBV2 combines with J gene TRBJ2-7, with D unresolved. Per germline, CDR1 SNHLY and CDR2 FYNNEI. The V end was cut by 1 base, the J end by 0 bases, with 10 bases between. This CDR3 is 15 amino acids long. CDR3 sequence: CASSEGTLASYEQYF. CDR3 nucleotides: TGTGCCAGCAGTGAAGGGACCCTCGCCTCCTACGAGCAGTACTTC.

Only one count was recorded for this clone. V gene TRBV5-5 combines with J gene TRBJ1-3, with D hard to call. CDR1 is SGHKS and CDR2 is YYEKEE in the germline V gene (reference sequence). The CDR3 loop spans 15 amino acids. The ends were cut back, 4 bases at V and 0 bases at J, with 11 bases in the middle. The CDR3 nucleotides read TGTGCCAGCAGCCCCTCCGCCGGCTCTGGAAACACCATATATTTT. It is translated as CASSPSAGSGNTIYF.

V gene TRBV6-1 combines with J gene TRBJ2-2; TRBD2 matches 7 bases. CDR1 is MNHNS and CDR2 is SASEGT in the germline V gene. The CDR3 consists of 17 residues. Trimming removed 4 bases from V and 5 bases from J; junction bases left unmatched: 13. In DNA, the CDR3 is TGTGCCAGCAGTGCCAAGGGAGGGCGACAGTGGACCGGGGAGCTGTTTTTT. It specifies CASSAKGGRQWTGELFF.

The gene calls are TRBV9 and TRBJ1-1; maybe TRBD1 (6 bases). Germline V gene data show CDR1 as SGDLS and CDR2 as YYNGEE. The CDR3 length is 15 residues. V was trimmed by 0 bases and J by 1 base, leaving 10 bases between them. The CDR3 sequence: CASSVAGHPNTEAFF. The CDR3 coding sequence is TGTGCCAGCAGCGTAGCGGGACACCCGAACACTGAAGCTTTCTTT.

The chain combines TRBV27 with TRBJ2-7; TRBD2 matches at 7 bases. J gave up 5 bases and V 3 bases, and 7 bases lay outside the gene matches. The CDR3 extends over 14 amino acids. Germline V gene sequence: CDR1 MNHEY, CDR2 SMNVEV (reference sequence). CDR3 sequence reads: CASSFGGGPHEQYF. Written as DNA, the CDR3 is TGTGCCAGCAGTTTTGGGGGAGGGCCCCACGAGCAGTACTTC.

The chain has TRBV4-1 and TRBJ2-1; D is perhaps TRBD2 (5 bases). This CDR3 spans 15 amino acids. The V and J ends lost 5 bases and 7 bases respectively, with 18 bases between them. Looked up from germline, CDR1 is MGHRA and CDR2 is YSYEKL. Here the CDR3 DNA reads TGCGCCAGCAGCTCACGGACTCGGGGTAGTAATGAGCAGTTCTTC. It specifies CASSSRTRGSNEQFF.

The V gene is TRBV27, the J gene TRBJ2-7; D possibly matches TRBD1 or TRBD2 (5 bases each). Germline V gene lookup returns CDR1 MNHEY and CDR2 SMNVEV (reference sequence). V lost 5 bases and J 3 bases, leaving 17 bases between the germline ends. The CDR3 spans 15 residues. CDR3 DNA sequence: TGTGCCAGCAGTGTCACTAGACAGCGGCACTACGAGCAGTACTTC. Its protein is CASSVTRQRHYEQYF.

V usage is TRBV4-2 and J usage is TRBJ2-3, with D possibly being TRBD2 (5 bases). Trimming took 1 base from V and 1 from J, leaving 9 bases between them. This CDR3 region has 15 residues. Germline CDR1 LGHNA, CDR2 YNFKEQ. The CDR3 nucleotides are TGTGCCAGCAGCCAAGCTCAGCGGCGCACAGATACGCAGTATTTT. Translation gives CASSQAQRRTDTQYF.

This clone was observed once. The chain is built from TRBV28 and TRBJ2-1; the D gene is possibly TRBD2 (6 bases). The CDR3 is 15 amino acids. Trimming stripped 8 bases from V and 5 bases from J, with 19 bases between. In germline, CDR1 is MDHEN, CDR2 SYDVKM. The CDR3 is CASPPAGLTHNEQFF. For the CDR3, the DNA is TGTGCCAGCCCCCCAGCCGGACTAACTCACAATGAGCAGTTCTTC.

J is TRBJ2-7 and V is TRBV19; maybe TRBD2 (6 bases). This CDR3 region has 17 residues. Germline loops: CDR1 LNHDA, CDR2 SQIVND (reference sequence). Trimming left V 4 bases short and J 5 bases short, with 24 bases between. CDR3 sequence reads: CASSRPRDSTGRDEQYF. CDR3 DNA: TGTGCCAGTAGTAGACCACGGGACTCTACCGGCCGGGACGAGCAGTACTTC. The whole variable domain, filled in from reference TRBV19 and TRBJ2-7, reads DGGITQSPKYLFRKEGQNVTLSCEQNLNHDAMYWYRQDPGQGLRLIYYSQIVNDFQKGDIAEGYSVSREKKESFPLTVTSAQKNPTAFYLCASSRPRDSTGRDEQYFGPGTRLTVT.

The chain has TRBV12-5 and TRBJ2-5; D may be TRBD2 (5 bases). Germline V gene lookup returns CDR1 LGHNT and CDR2 FRNRAP. The CDR3 loop spans 15 amino acids. V was shortened by 4 bases and J by 4 bases, with 16 bases between the two germline ends. DNA for the CDR3: TGTGCTAGTGGTTCGAGCCGGGGATTAGGAGAGACCCAGTACTTC. Its protein product is CASGSSRGLGETQYF.

The chain recombines TRBV5-6 with TRBJ1-2; a weak D match, TRBD1 (5 bases). Germline V gene data show CDR1 as SGHDT and CDR2 as YYEEEE. V was clipped by 6 bases and J by 4 bases, with 16 bases between them. The CDR3 has 14 residues. CDR3 nucleotides: TGTGCCAGCACCCTTGATTTGGGGGTCTATGGCTACACCTTC. Its translation is CASTLDLGVYGYTF.

The CDR3 bases are TGCGCCAGCAGCCAATTCGCGCGGGGAGACGATCAGCCCCAGCATTTT. It specifies CASSQFARGDDQPQHF. This rearrangement joins TRBV4-1 to TRBJ1-5; D gene uncertain. Trimming pared 2 bases from V and 5 bases from J, leaving 16 bases between. CDR3 length equals 16 residues. Germline CDR1 MGHRA, CDR2 YSYEKL.

The chain joins TRBV7-3 to TRBJ2-1; 12 bases map to TRBD2. CDR1 is SGHTA, CDR2 FQGTGA, per germline. The CDR3 extends over 16 amino acids. V shed 2 bases and J 3 bases; nucleotides not matched to a gene: 2. DNA of the CDR3: TGTGCCAGCAGCTTAGGACTAGCGGGATTCTACAATGAGCAGTTCTTC. The encoded protein is CASSLGLAGFYNEQFF.

In the case of this clone: Other DNA sequences in the same sample also yield this CDR3. The chain recombines TRBV2 with TRBJ1-1; no clear D. The CDR3 has 13 amino acids. Trimming pared 6 bases from V and 0 bases from J, leaving 8 bases between. The germline CDR1 and CDR2 sequences are SNHLY and FYNNEI. The CDR3 nucleotides are TGTGCCAGCAGCAAGGGAGTGAACACTGAAGCTTTCTTT. Protein: CASSKGVNTEAFF.

In DNA form, the CDR3 reads TGTGCCAGCAGTTTATTCGGGGACACGACGAGGAATCAGCCCCAGCATTTT. This translates into CASSLFGDTTRNQPQHF. The chain has TRBV28 and TRBJ1-5; D is perhaps TRBD1 (6 bases). The V end was cut by 1 base, the J end by 4 bases, with 17 bases between. CDR1 and CDR2 (germline): MDHEN, SYDVKM. The CDR3 covers 17 residues.

The chain is built from TRBV5-1 and TRBJ2-1, with a possible D match to TRBD1 (6 bases). The V end lost 0 bases, the J end lost 0 bases, and 10 bases lay between the germline ends. CDR1 is SGHRS, CDR2 YFSETQ, per germline. The CDR3 contains 16 residues. CDR3 in amino acids: CASSLEQTGSYNEQFF. The CDR3 nucleotides are TGCGCCAGCAGCTTGGAACAGACAGGCTCCTACAATGAGCAGTTCTTC.

This chain uses TRBV7-9 with TRBJ2-3; 7 bases agree with TRBD2. The CDR3 contains 16 residues. The trim removed 4 bases at V and 3 bases at J, leaving 10 bases unmatched. Germline V CDR1 and CDR2: SEHNR, FQNEAQ (reference sequence). The CDR3 spells CASSSGLRGSTDTQYF. The DNA of the CDR3 is TGTGCCAGCAGCTCTGGTCTACGCGGGAGTACAGATACGCAGTATTTT.

J is TRBJ2-3 and V is TRBV28; 10 bases agree with TRBD2. The V segment lost 8 bases and the J segment 5 bases; nucleotides outside the gene matches: 7. Germline V CDR1 and CDR2: MDHEN, SYDVKM. CDR3 length equals 14 residues. The DNA of the CDR3 is TGTGCCAGCGCAGCTAGCGGGAGAAAAGATACGCAGTATTTT. This encodes CASAASGRKDTQYF.

This clone was picked up one time. J is TRBJ1-5 and V is TRBV6-5; no firm D call. The CDR3 is 13 amino acids. Germline V gene data show CDR1 as MNHEY and CDR2 as SVGAGI. V lost 2 bases, J lost 5 bases, and 7 bases lay in between. The CDR3 spells CASSYEVDQPQHF. CDR3 DNA sequence: TGTGCCAGCAGTTACGAGGTCGATCAGCCCCAGCATTTT.

The chain carries TRBV5-4 and TRBJ1-4; D is unclear. The CDR3 runs to 13 residues. The V end lost 2 bases, the J end lost 1 base, and 3 bases lay between the germline ends. Per germline, CDR1 SGHNT and CDR2 YYREEE (reference sequence). The CDR3 sequence: CASSLLTNEKLFF. The CDR3 bases are TGTGCCAGCAGCTTATTAACTAATGAAAAACTGTTTTTT.

The genes are TRBV7-2 and TRBJ2-7; 7 positions match TRBD2. CDR1 is SGHTA, CDR2 FQGNSA, per germline. J lost 3 bases, V lost 5 bases, and 10 bases had no gene match. CDR3 size: 15 residues. The CDR3 here is CASSLESGIVYEQYF. For the CDR3, the DNA is TGTGCCAGCAGCCTAGAGAGCGGGATCGTCTACGAGCAGTACTTC. Full variable domain (rest looked up from reference TRBV7-2 and TRBJ2-7): GAGVSQSPSNKVTEKGKDVELRCDPISGHTALYWYRQSLGQGLEFLIYFQGNSAPDKSGLPSDRFSAERTGGSVSTLTIQRTQQEDSAVYLCASSLESGIVYEQYFGPGTRLTVT.

This clone was found once. The rearrangement uses TRBV28 and TRBJ1-5; tentative D call: TRBD1 (6 bases). From germline, CDR1 is MDHEN and CDR2 SYDVKM. The CDR3 loop spans 14 amino acids. The V gene lost 6 bases and the J gene lost 6 bases, with 15 bases spanning the gap. DNA of the CDR3: TGTGCCAGCAGCATAGACAGGCGGATTCAGCCCCAGCATTTT. Translating it yields CASSIDRRIQPQHF.

CDR3 in amino acids: CASSSGYKNEQFF. The CDR3 DNA sequence: TGTGCCAGCAGTTCCGGCTACAAGAATGAGCAGTTCTTC. This chain joins TRBV28 and TRBJ2-1; D gene uncertain. Germline loops: CDR1 MDHEN, CDR2 SYDVKM. The V end lost 4 bases, the J end lost 7 bases, and 11 bases lay between the germline ends. The CDR3 sequence is 13 residues long.